This entry lists 20 T cell receptor beta chains sequenced from one sample in a study of blood T cell repertoires in COVID-19 (TCRdb year 2020). Libraries came from the immunoSEQ multiplex PCR assay. TCRdb re-hosts the immuneACCESS table, in-frame sequences only. Its copies lack some clones; in the studies checked, an unresolved V gene accounts for under half of them, and the cause for the rest is not known. The sample table shows about 250,000 clones, and around 83% are seen once. Jointly, the top ten make up 4.5% to 6.5% of the sample. Material for sequencing was peripheral blood. The receptors here all came from a man older than 75 with acute or convalescent COVID-19.

A single count supports this clone. The chain uses TRBV12-5 and TRBJ2-1; 12 nucleotides agree with TRBD2. Germline CDR1 LGHNT, CDR2 FRNRAP. The CDR3 has 18 residues. The V gene end was trimmed by 4 bases and the J gene end by 0 bases; junction bases not matched to a gene: 7. The chain's CDR3 is CASGSGLAGHSSYNEQFF. CDR3 in DNA: TGTGCTAGTGGTTCCGGACTAGCGGGGCATAGCTCCTACAATGAGCAGTTCTTC.

CDR3: CASNPTQSSYNEQFF. As DNA, the CDR3 is TGTGCCAGCAACCCCACACAGAGCTCCTACAATGAGCAGTTCTTC. The chain recombines TRBV6-2 or TRBV6-3 with TRBJ2-1; no reliable D call. The CDR3 contains 15 residues. Germline V gene data show CDR1 as MNHEY and CDR2 as SVGEGT. Trimming took 7 bases from V and 0 from J, leaving 13 bases between them.

The rearrangement links TRBV7-2 to TRBJ2-5; 8 bases agree with TRBD1. Trimming cost V 5 bases and J 2 bases; bases outside gene matches: 7. The germline V gene has CDR1 SGHTA and CDR2 FQGNSA. The CDR3 extends over 15 amino acids. The CDR3 DNA follows: TGTGCCAGCAGCGCAGGTGGGACAGGACAAGAGACCCAGTACTTC. Protein product: CASSAGGTGQETQYF.

The CDR3 reads CASSIEVNRAYEQYF. CDR3 bases: TGTGCCAGTAGTATTGAAGTAAACAGGGCCTACGAGCAGTACTTC. This rearrangement joins TRBV19 to TRBJ2-7, with TRBD1 as a possible D gene (6 bases). The CDR3 consists of 15 residues. CDR1 is LNHDA and CDR2 is SQIVND in the germline V gene (reference sequence). V was trimmed by 3 bases and J by 2 bases, leaving 14 bases between them.

The chain uses TRBV6-6 and TRBJ2-3; D gene uncertain. Germline CDR1 is MNHNY and CDR2 is SVGAGI (reference sequence). The CDR3 is 14 amino acids. V was shortened by 2 bases and J by 6 bases, with 12 bases between the two germline ends. The chain's CDR3 is CASSYALVTDTQYF. The CDR3 DNA reads TGTGCCAGCAGTTACGCCCTAGTTACCGATACGCAGTATTTT.

The CDR3 spells CASSLGGSGANVLTF. DNA for the CDR3: TGTGCCAGCAGCTTAGGCGGCTCTGGGGCCAACGTCCTGACTTTC. This chain links TRBV7-8 with TRBJ2-6; D ambiguous. This CDR3 is 15 amino acids long. Germline assignment: CDR1 SGHVS and CDR2 FQNEAQ. The V and J ends lost 1 base and 0 bases respectively, with 4 bases between them.

The chain recombines TRBV28 with TRBJ2-7; D might be TRBD1 (5 bases). This CDR3 comprises 14 residues. CDR1 MDHEN and CDR2 SYDVKM come from the germline V gene. V gave up 6 bases and J gave up 1 base, with 13 bases separating them. CDR3 residues: CASRAQGGSYEQYF. The CDR3 DNA sequence: TGTGCCAGCAGGGCGCAGGGTGGGTCCTACGAGCAGTACTTC.

The CDR3 sequence is CASSDYRGGGRVNEQFF. Written as DNA, the CDR3 is TGTGCCAGCAGTGATTACAGGGGCGGAGGGCGGGTTAATGAGCAGTTCTTC. The chain joins TRBV2 to TRBJ2-1, with D possibly TRBD1 on 7 matching bases. Trimming left V 3 bases short and J 7 bases short, with 22 bases between. Germline V gene lookup returns CDR1 SNHLY and CDR2 FYNNEI. This CDR3 contains 17 residues.

The chain links TRBV7-2 to TRBJ2-5; 14 nucleotides match TRBD2. CDR3 length: 18 amino acids. Germline V gene lookup returns CDR1 SGHTA and CDR2 FQGNSA. The V and J ends lost 5 bases and 1 base, in that order; junction bases with no gene match: 9. This chain's CDR3 is CASSPGWGLAGVQETQYF. CDR3 in DNA: TGTGCCAGCAGCCCAGGGTGGGGACTAGCGGGAGTCCAAGAGACCCAGTACTTC.

This clone appeared a single time. This sequence joins TRBV9 and TRBJ2-5; D may be TRBD2 (5 bases). The germline gives CDR1 SGDLS, CDR2 YYNGEE. The CDR3 is 13 amino acids. V was trimmed by 1 base and J by 4 bases, leaving 8 bases between them. The CDR3 loop is CASSVSLGETQYF. CDR3 bases: TGTGCCAGCAGCGTATCACTAGGAGAGACCCAGTACTTC.

This chain joins TRBV6-4 and TRBJ2-3; weak D call: TRBD2 (6 bases). Germline loops: CDR1 MRHNA, CDR2 SNTAGT. The CDR3 totals 13 residues. The V end lost 5 bases, the J end lost 10 bases, and 16 bases lay between the germline ends. The CDR3 DNA sequence: TGTGCCAGCAGTCGAGAACTAGCTCCTCCGCAGTATTTT. Its protein product is CASSRELAPPQYF.

This clone turned up a few times. V is TRBV5-4 and J is TRBJ1-2, with D possibly being TRBD1 (6 bases). This CDR3 has 13 amino acids. Trimming took off 4 bases at V and 4 bases at J, with 11 bases between the two ends. Per germline, CDR1 SGHNT and CDR2 YYREEE (reference sequence). In DNA, the CDR3 is TGTGCCAGCAGCCAGAGGACAGCCTATGGCTACACCTTC. Translation gives CASSQRTAYGYTF.

This chain joins TRBV5-1 and TRBJ2-2; 11 bases agree with TRBD1. Losses at the gene ends were 0 bases for V and 9 bases for J; bases not matched to a gene: 7. The CDR3 consists of 16 residues. Germline lookup yields CDR1 SGHRS and CDR2 YFSETQ. The CDR3 region is CASSLAGTGGVRELFF. CDR3 in DNA: TGCGCCAGCAGCTTGGCCGGGACAGGGGGTGTCAGGGAGCTGTTTTTT.

The rearrangement uses TRBV24-1 and TRBJ2-1, with D possibly TRBD2 on 6 matching bases. From germline, CDR1 is KGHDR and CDR2 SFDVKD. Trimming stripped 3 bases from V and 7 bases from J, with 6 bases between. The CDR3 extends over 12 amino acids. The CDR3 loop reads CATSDAGNEQFF. Written as DNA, the CDR3 is TGTGCCACCAGTGATGCGGGGAATGAGCAGTTCTTC.

The chain has TRBV25-1 and TRBJ1-1, with D uncertain. V was trimmed by 2 bases and J by 4 bases, leaving 8 bases between them. From germline, CDR1 is MGHDK and CDR2 SYGVNS. CDR3 length: 13 amino acids. Written as DNA, the CDR3 is TGTGCCAGCAGTGAACGAGTTGGCACTGAAGCTTTCTTT. The encoded protein is CASSERVGTEAFF.

The rearrangement joins TRBV2 to TRBJ2-7, with TRBD1 matching over 7 bases. Germline CDR1 SNHLY, CDR2 FYNNEI. The V and J ends lost 11 bases and 0 bases, in that order; junction bases with no gene match: 10. The CDR3 runs to 14 residues. CDR3: CASKTGNPSYEQYF. CDR3 nucleotide sequence: TGTGCCTCTAAGACAGGGAACCCCTCCTACGAGCAGTACTTC. The full variable domain, its missing parts supplied by reference TRBV2 and TRBJ2-7, is EPEVTQTPSHQVTQMGQEVILRCVPISNHLYFYWYRQILGQKVEFLVSFYNNEISEKSEIFDDQFSVERPDGSNFTLKIRSTKLEDSAMYFCASKTGNPSYEQYFGPGTRLTVT.

This clone occurred once. The rearrangement joins TRBV19 to TRBJ1-1, with 10 nucleotides matching TRBD1. After removal of 4 bases from V and 3 bases from J, the junction contained 11 bases not matched to a gene. CDR1 and CDR2 from the germline V gene are LNHDA and SQIVND (reference sequence). This CDR3 has 17 amino acids. The CDR3 nucleotides read TGTGCCAGTAGTAAAACGACAGGGGGCGGGTGGGACACTGAAGCTTTCTTT. Protein: CASSKTTGGGWDTEAFF.

The CDR3 loop reads CASSLGTSGSGEQFF. The CDR3, as DNA: TGTGCCAGCAGCTTAGGAACTAGCGGGAGTGGTGAGCAGTTCTTC. The V gene is TRBV11-2, the J gene TRBJ2-1, with TRBD2 identical over 11 bases. The germline V gene encodes CDR1 SGHAT and CDR2 FQNNGV. V dropped 1 base and J dropped 9; count of bases not matched to a gene: 5. The CDR3 extends over 15 amino acids.

The chain uses TRBV4-1 and TRBJ1-2; possibly TRBD1 for D (5 bases). The V end lost 5 bases, the J end lost 3 bases, and 13 bases lay between the germline ends. CDR1 is MGHRA, CDR2 YSYEKL, per germline. The CDR3 extends over 14 amino acids. The chain's CDR3 is CASSLNAGDYGYTF. The CDR3 DNA follows: TGCGCCAGCAGCTTAAATGCGGGGGACTATGGCTACACCTTC.

The chain is built from TRBV7-9 and TRBJ1-4; 10 positions agree with TRBD1. Germline V lookup: CDR1 SEHNR, CDR2 FQNEAQ (reference sequence). This CDR3 is built from 15 residues. V shed 6 bases, J shed 6 bases, and the junction held 7 bases outside the gene matches. The CDR3 here is CASSTLGQGHEKLFF. DNA for the CDR3: TGTGCCAGCAGTACCCTGGGACAGGGGCATGAAAAACTGTTTTTT.